This T cell receptor beta chain was identified during a study of blood T cell repertoires in COVID-19. About the research overall: T cells, B-cell-depleted T cells, or PBMCs supplied cDNA or gDNA.

Sequenced by immunoSEQ multiplex PCR; TCRdb stores in-frame clones only, minus some. The sample consists of 99,000 or so clones, about 76% of them appearing once. From germline, CDR1 is SGDLS and CDR2 YYNGEE. The V gene end was trimmed by 0 bases and the J gene end by 5 bases; junction bases not matched to a gene: 10. CDR3 length: 17 residues. The chain is built from TRBV9 and TRBJ2-3; 9 nucleotides match TRBD2. Sequencing was carried out using peripheral blood. The clonotype originates from a man older than 75 with acute or convalescent COVID-19. CDR3 DNA sequence: TGTGCCAGCAGCGTAGGTTGGGAAAGCGGGAGGATAGATACGCAGTATTTT. As protein: CASSVGWESGRIDTQYF.